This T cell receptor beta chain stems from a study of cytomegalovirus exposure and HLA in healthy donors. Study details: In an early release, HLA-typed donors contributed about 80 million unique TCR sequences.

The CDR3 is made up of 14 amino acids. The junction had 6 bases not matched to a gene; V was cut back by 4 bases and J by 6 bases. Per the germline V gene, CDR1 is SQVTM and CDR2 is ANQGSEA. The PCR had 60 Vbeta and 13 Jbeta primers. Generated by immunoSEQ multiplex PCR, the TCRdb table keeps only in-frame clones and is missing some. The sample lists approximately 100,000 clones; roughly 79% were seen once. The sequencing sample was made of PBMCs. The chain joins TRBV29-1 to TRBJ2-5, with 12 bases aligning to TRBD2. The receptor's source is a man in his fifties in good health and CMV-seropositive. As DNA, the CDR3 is TGCAGCGTTGGGCTAGCGGGAGGGCCACAGACCCAGTACTTC. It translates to CSVGLAGGPQTQYF.